This T cell receptor beta chain derives from a study of response to subunit inactivated influenza vaccine. TCRdb reanalysed the RT-PCR reads using MiXCR and keeps one entry per CDR3 protein. The sample lists 530,000 or so distinct CDR3 sequences; 25% were seen once. CDR3 length equals 16 residues. Germline CDR1 and CDR2: SGHRS and YFSETQ. J was trimmed by 2 bases and V by 0 bases; bases with no gene match: 4. This clonotype has only a few counts. The V call is TRBV5-1, the J call TRBJ2-7; 11 positions match TRBD1. The material was CD4+ T cells sorted from PBMCs, obtained roughly 5 days after vaccination. The origin of this receptor is a man aged 50-60 years who received an inactivated influenza vaccine. CDR3 residues: CASSLAGTGGAYEQYF. CDR3 nucleotides: TGCGCCAGCAGCTTGGCCGGGACAGGGGGAGCCTACGAGCAGTACTTC.